These T cell receptor beta chains were read from a single sample in a study of T cell responses to AZD1222 COVID-19 vaccine. The data were produced by immunoSEQ multiplex PCR, yet TCRdb's version contains in-frame clones alone and is incomplete. The sample lists tens of thousands of clones, around nine tenths seen once, with roughly 3.9% in the top ten. The sample here was peripheral blood, taken on day 0 of AZD1222 vaccination. These receptors originate from an adult in good health. CDR3s include the opening cysteine and the closing phenylalanine or tryptophan. The D gene is left open where the match is weak. Clone size is stated in some rows and not others, as once, few, many or a class when expanded.

D gene: TRBD1
J gene: TRBJ2-3
V gene: TRBV9
clone size: -
CDR3 protein: CASSGGQGIGTDTQYF
CDR3 DNA: TGTGCCAGCAGCGGGGGACAGGGGATCGGGACAGATACGCAGTATTTT

D gene: -
J gene: TRBJ2-7
V gene: TRBV28
clone size: -
CDR3 protein: CASSLTGPYEQYF
CDR3 DNA: TGTGCCAGCAGTTTAACGGGTCCCTACGAGCAGTACTTC

D gene: -
J gene: TRBJ1-5
V gene: TRBV27
clone size: -
CDR3 protein: CASSPTRDQPQHF
CDR3 DNA: TGTGCCAGCAGCCCGACCAGGGATCAGCCCCAGCATTTT

D gene: -
J gene: TRBJ2-7
V gene: TRBV4-2
clone size: -
CDR3 protein: CASSQEGQGEEQYF
CDR3 DNA: TGTGCCAGCAGCCAAGAAGGGCAGGGTGAGGAGCAGTACTTC

D gene: -
J gene: TRBJ2-6
V gene: TRBV6-5
clone size: -
CDR3 protein: CASSFDGANVLTF
CDR3 DNA: TGTGCCAGCAGTTTTGATGGGGCCAACGTCCTGACTTTC

D gene: -
J gene: TRBJ2-1
V gene: TRBV14
clone size: once
CDR3 protein: CASSQVGSSYNEQFF
CDR3 DNA: TGTGCCAGCAGCCAAGTAGGGAGCTCCTACAATGAGCAGTTCTTC

D gene: -
J gene: TRBJ2-5
V gene: TRBV6-5
clone size: -
CDR3 protein: CASSYGLQEQETQYF
CDR3 DNA: TGTGCCAGCAGTTATGGGCTCCAAGAACAAGAGACCCAGTACTTC

D gene: TRBD1
J gene: TRBJ1-1
V gene: TRBV19
clone size: -
CDR3 protein: CASSPGQGTAEAFF
CDR3 DNA: TGTGCCAGTAGTCCTGGACAGGGGACAGCTGAAGCTTTCTTT

D gene: TRBD2
J gene: TRBJ2-3
V gene: TRBV7-2
clone size: -
CDR3 protein: CASSLAGRGVSDTQYF
CDR3 DNA: TGTGCCAGCAGCTTAGCGGGGCGGGGGGTTTCAGATACGCAGTATTTT

D gene: -
J gene: TRBJ1-5
V gene: TRBV9
clone size: once
CDR3 protein: CASSVDGSNQPQHF
CDR3 DNA: TGTGCCAGCAGCGTAGATGGTAGCAATCAGCCCCAGCATTTT

D gene: -
J gene: TRBJ1-2
V gene: TRBV12-5
clone size: -
CDR3 protein: CASGLTPTGGYTF
CDR3 DNA: TGTGCTAGTGGTTTAACCCCGACCGGAGGCTACACCTTC

D gene: -
J gene: TRBJ2-7
V gene: TRBV28
clone size: few
CDR3 protein: CASSPGGRGTYEQYF
CDR3 DNA: TGTGCCAGCAGCCCCGGGGGGAGGGGGACCTACGAGCAGTACTTC

D gene: -
J gene: TRBJ1-3
V gene: TRBV12-3/TRBV12-4
clone size: -
CDR3 protein: CASSLESWDTIYF
CDR3 DNA: TGTGCCAGCAGTTTAGAGAGCTGGGACACCATATATTTT

D gene: -
J gene: TRBJ2-1
V gene: TRBV7-3
clone size: -
CDR3 protein: CASSQLTSSDEQFF
CDR3 DNA: TGTGCCAGCAGCCAACTCACTAGCTCCGATGAGCAGTTCTTC

D gene: -
J gene: TRBJ1-1
V gene: TRBV9
clone size: -
CDR3 protein: CASSSGMNTEAFF
CDR3 DNA: TGTGCCAGCAGCTCCGGGATGAACACTGAAGCTTTCTTT

D gene: -
J gene: TRBJ1-1
V gene: TRBV30
clone size: -
CDR3 protein: CAWSASMGVTEAFF
CDR3 DNA: TGTGCCTGGAGTGCCTCAATGGGGGTCACTGAAGCTTTCTTT

D gene: -
J gene: TRBJ1-2
V gene: TRBV12-3/TRBV12-4
clone size: -
CDR3 protein: CASSLGGRYTF
CDR3 DNA: TGTGCCAGCAGTTTAGGGGGGAGGTACACCTTC

D gene: -
J gene: TRBJ1-6
V gene: TRBV27
clone size: once
CDR3 protein: CATKIGGNNSPLHF
CDR3 DNA: TGTGCCACCAAAATCGGCGGCAATAATTCACCCCTCCACTTT

D gene: TRBD1
J gene: TRBJ1-2
V gene: TRBV19
clone size: -
CDR3 protein: CASTTGTGLGYTF
CDR3 DNA: TGTGCCAGTACTACCGGGACAGGGTTGGGCTACACCTTC

D gene: TRBD1
J gene: TRBJ2-7
V gene: TRBV7-9
clone size: -
CDR3 protein: CASSGPAGGYEQYF
CDR3 DNA: TGTGCCAGCAGCGGGCCCGCAGGGGGCTACGAGCAGTACTTC

D gene: -
J gene: TRBJ1-5
V gene: TRBV19
clone size: -
CDR3 protein: CATRGAQPGNQPQHF
CDR3 DNA: TGTGCCACCCGGGGGGCCCAGCCGGGCAATCAGCCCCAGCATTTT

D gene: -
J gene: TRBJ2-1
V gene: TRBV19
clone size: -
CDR3 protein: CASSIGLTRVPLGNEQFF
CDR3 DNA: TGTGCCAGTAGTATAGGGCTGACCCGGGTCCCGCTGGGAAATGAGCAGTTCTTC

D gene: TRBD1
J gene: TRBJ2-5
V gene: TRBV27
clone size: -
CDR3 protein: CASSLLRTGGTQETQYF
CDR3 DNA: TGTGCCAGCAGTCTTCTGAGGACAGGGGGGACCCAAGAGACCCAGTACTTC

D gene: -
J gene: TRBJ1-6
V gene: TRBV4-3
clone size: -
CDR3 protein: CASSPFGNSPLHF
CDR3 DNA: TGCGCCAGCAGCCCGTTCGGTAATTCACCCCTCCACTTT

D gene: TRBD1
J gene: TRBJ2-7
V gene: TRBV11-2
clone size: -
CDR3 protein: CASSLGQGSSYEQYF
CDR3 DNA: TGTGCCAGCAGCTTAGGACAGGGGAGCTCCTACGAGCAGTACTTC

D gene: -
J gene: TRBJ2-1
V gene: TRBV5-4
clone size: -
CDR3 protein: CASRSLGAGSYNEQFF
CDR3 DNA: TGTGCCAGCAGATCCTTGGGTGCCGGCTCCTACAATGAGCAGTTCTTC

D gene: TRBD1
J gene: TRBJ2-1
V gene: TRBV6-5
clone size: -
CDR3 protein: CASKGQGYNEQFF
CDR3 DNA: TGTGCCAGCAAAGGACAGGGTTACAATGAGCAGTTCTTC

D gene: -
J gene: TRBJ1-4
V gene: TRBV6-5
clone size: -
CDR3 protein: CASSYGGRSNEKLFF
CDR3 DNA: TGTGCCAGCAGTTACGGGGGCAGAAGTAATGAAAAACTGTTTTTT

D gene: TRBD1
J gene: TRBJ1-2
V gene: TRBV6-5
clone size: -
CDR3 protein: CASSTGTGESGYTF
CDR3 DNA: TGTGCCAGCAGTACCGGAACAGGGGAGAGTGGCTACACCTTC

D gene: -
J gene: TRBJ1-2
V gene: TRBV6-1
clone size: few
CDR3 protein: CASSEAGDGYTF
CDR3 DNA: TGTGCCAGCAGTGAAGCCGGCGATGGCTACACCTTC

D gene: -
J gene: TRBJ2-7
V gene: TRBV9
clone size: -
CDR3 protein: CASSVEGGSSYEQYF
CDR3 DNA: TGTGCCAGCAGCGTAGAAGGGGGAAGCTCCTACGAGCAGTACTTC

D gene: -
J gene: TRBJ1-1
V gene: TRBV9
clone size: -
CDR3 protein: CASSALGYEAFF
CDR3 DNA: TGTGCCAGCAGCGCCCTAGGATACGAAGCTTTCTTT

D gene: TRBD1
J gene: TRBJ1-1
V gene: TRBV9
clone size: -
CDR3 protein: CASSITQGAPEAFF
CDR3 DNA: TGTGCCAGCAGCATAACACAGGGGGCCCCTGAAGCTTTCTTT

D gene: -
J gene: TRBJ1-2
V gene: TRBV11-3
clone size: once
CDR3 protein: CASSLGGRGYTF
CDR3 DNA: TGTGCCAGCAGCTTAGGGGGGCGAGGCTACACCTTC

D gene: -
J gene: TRBJ2-1
V gene: TRBV9
clone size: -
CDR3 protein: CASSVGGDEQFF
CDR3 DNA: TGTGCCAGCAGCGTAGGGGGGGATGAGCAGTTCTTC

D gene: TRBD1
J gene: TRBJ1-6
V gene: TRBV4-1
clone size: -
CDR3 protein: CASSSGQGAPRSPLHF
CDR3 DNA: TGCGCCAGCAGTTCTGGACAGGGGGCGCCCCGTTCACCCCTCCACTTT

D gene: -
J gene: TRBJ2-7
V gene: TRBV11-3
clone size: -
CDR3 protein: CASSSKFRVGQQEYEQYF
CDR3 DNA: TGTGCCAGCAGCTCAAAATTTCGGGTGGGCCAACAAGAATACGAGCAGTACTTC

D gene: TRBD1
J gene: TRBJ1-4
V gene: TRBV5-6
clone size: -
CDR3 protein: CASSHGQGVEKLFF
CDR3 DNA: TGTGCCAGCAGCCACGGACAGGGGGTTGAAAAACTGTTTTTT

D gene: TRBD1
J gene: TRBJ1-2
V gene: TRBV9
clone size: -
CDR3 protein: CASSVGQGSGYTF
CDR3 DNA: TGTGCCAGCAGCGTAGGACAGGGTAGTGGCTACACCTTC

D gene: -
J gene: TRBJ1-2
V gene: TRBV6-4
clone size: -
CDR3 protein: CASSDGNLNYGYTF
CDR3 DNA: TGTGCCAGCAGTGACGGGAACCTTAACTATGGCTACACCTTC

D gene: -
J gene: TRBJ1-1
V gene: TRBV5-1
clone size: -
CDR3 protein: CASSQAGRGTEAFF
CDR3 DNA: TGCGCCAGCAGCCAGGCGGGGAGGGGCACTGAAGCTTTCTTT

D gene: TRBD1
J gene: TRBJ2-5
V gene: TRBV7-9
clone size: -
CDR3 protein: CASSLEGQGLAQYF
CDR3 DNA: TGTGCCAGCAGCTTAGAGGGACAGGGTTTGGCCCAGTACTTC

D gene: -
J gene: TRBJ1-2
V gene: TRBV18
clone size: -
CDR3 protein: CASSRPPEFEVGYTF
CDR3 DNA: TGTGCCAGCTCAAGACCCCCAGAGTTCGAAGTGGGCTACACCTTC

D gene: TRBD1
J gene: TRBJ2-2
V gene: TRBV19
clone size: once
CDR3 protein: CASRAQGGRNSGELFF
CDR3 DNA: TGTGCCAGTAGAGCCCAAGGGGGCAGGAACTCCGGGGAGCTGTTTTTT

D gene: -
J gene: TRBJ1-1
V gene: TRBV29-1
clone size: -
CDR3 protein: CSVGAPNTEAFF
CDR3 DNA: TGCAGCGTTGGGGCTCCAAACACTGAAGCTTTCTTT

D gene: TRBD1
J gene: TRBJ1-1
V gene: TRBV30
clone size: -
CDR3 protein: CAWEPGQGAMNTEAFF
CDR3 DNA: TGTGCCTGGGAACCGGGACAGGGGGCAATGAACACTGAAGCTTTCTTT